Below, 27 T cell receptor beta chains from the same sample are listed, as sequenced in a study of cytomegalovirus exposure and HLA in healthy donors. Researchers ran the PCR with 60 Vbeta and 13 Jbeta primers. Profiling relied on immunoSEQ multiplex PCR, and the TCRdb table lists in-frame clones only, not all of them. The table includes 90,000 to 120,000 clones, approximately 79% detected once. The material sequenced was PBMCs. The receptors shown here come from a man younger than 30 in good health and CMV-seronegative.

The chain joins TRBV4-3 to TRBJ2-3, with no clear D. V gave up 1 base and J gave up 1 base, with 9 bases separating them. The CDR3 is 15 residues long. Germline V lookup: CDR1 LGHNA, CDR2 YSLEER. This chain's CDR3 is CASSQVADGTDTQYF. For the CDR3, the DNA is TGCGCCAGCAGCCAAGTCGCAGATGGCACAGATACGCAGTATTTT.

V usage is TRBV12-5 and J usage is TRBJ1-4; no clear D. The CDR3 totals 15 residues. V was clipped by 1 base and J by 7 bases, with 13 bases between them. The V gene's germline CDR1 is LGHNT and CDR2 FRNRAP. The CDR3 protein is CASGLGNGLVEKLFF. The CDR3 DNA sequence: TGTGCTAGTGGTTTGGGGAACGGGTTAGTTGAAAAACTGTTTTTT.

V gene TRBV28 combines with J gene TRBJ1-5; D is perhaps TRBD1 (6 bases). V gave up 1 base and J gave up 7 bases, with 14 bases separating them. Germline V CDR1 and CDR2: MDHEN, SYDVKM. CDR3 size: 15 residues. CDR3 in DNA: TGTGCCAGCAGTTTATCGGCAGGGGACGGGCAGCCCCAGCATTTT. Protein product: CASSLSAGDGQPQHF.

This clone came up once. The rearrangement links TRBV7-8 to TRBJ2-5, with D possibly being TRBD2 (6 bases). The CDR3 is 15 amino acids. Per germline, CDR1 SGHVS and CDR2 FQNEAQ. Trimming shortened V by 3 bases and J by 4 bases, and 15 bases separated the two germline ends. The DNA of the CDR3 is TGTGCCAGCAGCTTCCTCTTGCGGGGTGGAGAGACCCAGTACTTC. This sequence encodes CASSFLLRGGETQYF.

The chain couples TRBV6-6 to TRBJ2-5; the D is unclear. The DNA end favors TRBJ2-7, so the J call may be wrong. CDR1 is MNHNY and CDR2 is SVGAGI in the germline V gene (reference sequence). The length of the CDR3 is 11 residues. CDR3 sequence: CASSFNYEQYF. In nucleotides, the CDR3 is TGTGCCAGCAGTTTCAACTACGAGCAGTACTTC.

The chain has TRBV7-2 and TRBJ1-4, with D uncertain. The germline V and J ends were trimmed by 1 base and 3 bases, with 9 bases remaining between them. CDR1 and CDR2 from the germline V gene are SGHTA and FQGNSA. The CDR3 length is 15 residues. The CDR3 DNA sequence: TGTGCCAGCAGCTTAGGCGGTGCGGCTAATGAAAAACTGTTTTTT. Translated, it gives CASSLGGAANEKLFF.

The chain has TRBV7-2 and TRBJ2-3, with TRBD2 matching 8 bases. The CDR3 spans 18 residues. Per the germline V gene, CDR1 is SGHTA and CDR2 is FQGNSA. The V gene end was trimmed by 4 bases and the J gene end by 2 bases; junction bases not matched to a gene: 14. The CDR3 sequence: CASSYIPPLAGYTDTQYF. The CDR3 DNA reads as TGTGCCAGCAGCTACATCCCCCCCTTAGCGGGGTACACAGATACGCAGTATTTT.

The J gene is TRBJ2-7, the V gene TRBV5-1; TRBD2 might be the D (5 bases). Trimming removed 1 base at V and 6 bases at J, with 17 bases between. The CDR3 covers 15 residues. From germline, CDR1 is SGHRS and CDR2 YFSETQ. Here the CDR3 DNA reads TGCGCCAGCAGCTTGAGCTGGAAGGGAGAGAGCGAGCAGTACTTC. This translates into CASSLSWKGESEQYF.

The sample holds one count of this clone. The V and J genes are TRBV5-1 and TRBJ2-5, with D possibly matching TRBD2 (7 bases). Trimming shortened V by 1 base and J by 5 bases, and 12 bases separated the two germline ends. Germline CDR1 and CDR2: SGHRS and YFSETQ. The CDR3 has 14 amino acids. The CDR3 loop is CASSLTGGQETQYF. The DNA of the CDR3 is TGCGCCAGCAGCTTGACGGGGGGCCAGGAGACCCAGTACTTC.

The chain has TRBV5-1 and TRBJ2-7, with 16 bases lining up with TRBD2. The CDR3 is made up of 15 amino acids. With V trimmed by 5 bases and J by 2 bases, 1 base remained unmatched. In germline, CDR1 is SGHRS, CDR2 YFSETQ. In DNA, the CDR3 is TGCGCCAGCAGTGGGACTAGCGGGGGGGCCTACGAGCAGTACTTC. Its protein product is CASSGTSGGAYEQYF.

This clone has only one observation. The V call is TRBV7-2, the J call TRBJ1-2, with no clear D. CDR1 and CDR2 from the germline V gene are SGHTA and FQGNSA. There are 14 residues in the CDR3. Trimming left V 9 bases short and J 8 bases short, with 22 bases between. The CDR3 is CASSSTGRVGGYTF. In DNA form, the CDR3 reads TGTGCCAGTAGTTCAACCGGGAGGGTCGGCGGCTACACCTTC.

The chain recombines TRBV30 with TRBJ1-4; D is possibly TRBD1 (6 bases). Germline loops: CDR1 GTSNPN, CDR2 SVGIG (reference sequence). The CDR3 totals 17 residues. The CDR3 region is CAGKTPTPGHRDEKLFF. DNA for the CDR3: TGTGCTGGAAAGACCCCCACTCCGGGACATCGTGATGAAAAACTGTTTTTT.

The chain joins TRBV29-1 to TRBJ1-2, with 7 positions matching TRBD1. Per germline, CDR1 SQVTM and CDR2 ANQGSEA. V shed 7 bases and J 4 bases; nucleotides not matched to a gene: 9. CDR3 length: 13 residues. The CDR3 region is CSAETGSTYGYTF. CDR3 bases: TGCAGCGCCGAGACAGGGTCCACCTATGGCTACACCTTC.

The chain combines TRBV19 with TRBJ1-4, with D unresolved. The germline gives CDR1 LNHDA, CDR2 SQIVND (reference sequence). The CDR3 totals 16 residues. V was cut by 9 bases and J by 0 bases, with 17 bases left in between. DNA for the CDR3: TGTGCCAGCCATGGTTTCAGATCAGCAACTAATGAAAAACTGTTTTTT. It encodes CASHGFRSATNEKLFF.

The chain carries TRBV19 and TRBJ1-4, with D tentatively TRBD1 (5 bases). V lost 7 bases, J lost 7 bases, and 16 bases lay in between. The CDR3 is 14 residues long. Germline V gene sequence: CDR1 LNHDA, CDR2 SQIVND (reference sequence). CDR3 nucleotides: TGTGCCAGTACCGGGGGGGGATTTGGTGAAAAACTGTTTTTT. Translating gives CASTGGGFGEKLFF.

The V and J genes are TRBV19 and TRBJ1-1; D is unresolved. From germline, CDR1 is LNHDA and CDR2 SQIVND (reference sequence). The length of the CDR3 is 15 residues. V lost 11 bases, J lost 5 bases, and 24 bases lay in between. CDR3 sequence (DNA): TGTGCCCCCATTAATGGGGTCTTGGAGGAAACTGAAGCTTTCTTT. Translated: CAPINGVLEETEAFF. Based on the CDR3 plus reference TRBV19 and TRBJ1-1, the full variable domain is DGGITQSPKYLFRKEGQNVTLSCEQNLNHDAMYWYRQDPGQGLRLIYYSQIVNDFQKGDIAEGYSVSREKKESFPLTVTSAQKNPTAFYLCAPINGVLEETEAFFGQGTRLTVV.

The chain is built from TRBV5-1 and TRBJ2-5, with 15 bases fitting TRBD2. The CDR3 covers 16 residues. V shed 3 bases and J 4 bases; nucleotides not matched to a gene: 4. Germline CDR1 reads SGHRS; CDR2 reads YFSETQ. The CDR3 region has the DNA TGCGCCAGCAGCTGGGGACTAGCGGGGGGTTCAGAGACCCAGTACTTC. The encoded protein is CASSWGLAGGSETQYF. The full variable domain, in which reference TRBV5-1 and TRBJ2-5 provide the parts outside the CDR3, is KAGVTQTPRYLIKTRGQQVTLSCSPISGHRSVSWYQQTPGQGLQFLFEYFSETQRNKGNFPGRFSGRQFSNSRSEMNVSTLELGDSALYLCASSWGLAGGSETQYFGPGTRLLVL.

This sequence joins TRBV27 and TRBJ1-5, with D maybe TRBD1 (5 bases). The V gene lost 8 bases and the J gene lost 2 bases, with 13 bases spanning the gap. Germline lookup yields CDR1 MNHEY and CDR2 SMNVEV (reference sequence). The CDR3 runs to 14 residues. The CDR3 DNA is TGTGCCAGCTCTCCCCGGGGGGGCAATCAGCCCCAGCATTTT. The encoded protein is CASSPRGGNQPQHF.

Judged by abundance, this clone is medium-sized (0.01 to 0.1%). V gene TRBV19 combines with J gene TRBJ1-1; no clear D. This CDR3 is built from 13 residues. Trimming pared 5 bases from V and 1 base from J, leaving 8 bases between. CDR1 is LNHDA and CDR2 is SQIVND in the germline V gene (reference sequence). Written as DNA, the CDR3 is TGTGCCAGTAGTTTTCGCGGGAACACTGAAGCTTTCTTT. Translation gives CASSFRGNTEAFF.

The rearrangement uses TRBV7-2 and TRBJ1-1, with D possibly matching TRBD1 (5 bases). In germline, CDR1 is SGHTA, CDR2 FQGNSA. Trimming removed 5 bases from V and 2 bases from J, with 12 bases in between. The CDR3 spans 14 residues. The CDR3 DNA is TGTGCCAGCAGCCCCACGACAGTTAACACTGAAGCTTTCTTT. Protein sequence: CASSPTTVNTEAFF.

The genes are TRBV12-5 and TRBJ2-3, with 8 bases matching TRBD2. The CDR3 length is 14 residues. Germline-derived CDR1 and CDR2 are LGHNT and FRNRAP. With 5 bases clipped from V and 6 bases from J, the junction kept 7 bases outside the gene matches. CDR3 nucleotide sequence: TGTGCTAGTGGTCTCGGGGGGGCGGGCGATACGCAGTATTTT. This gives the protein CASGLGGAGDTQYF.

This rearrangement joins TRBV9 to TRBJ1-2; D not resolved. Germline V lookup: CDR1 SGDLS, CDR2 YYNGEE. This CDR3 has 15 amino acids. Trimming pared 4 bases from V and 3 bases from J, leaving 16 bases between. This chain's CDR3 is CASSKRDPGDYGYTF. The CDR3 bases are TGTGCCAGCAGCAAACGGGATCCCGGGGACTATGGCTACACCTTC.

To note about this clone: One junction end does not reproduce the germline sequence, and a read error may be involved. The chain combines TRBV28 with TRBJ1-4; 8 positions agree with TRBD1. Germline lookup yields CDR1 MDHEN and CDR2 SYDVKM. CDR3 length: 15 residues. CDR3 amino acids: CASGLDRANNEKLFF. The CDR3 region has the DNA TGTGCCAGCGGTTTGGACAGGGCCAATAATGAAAAACTGTTTTTT.

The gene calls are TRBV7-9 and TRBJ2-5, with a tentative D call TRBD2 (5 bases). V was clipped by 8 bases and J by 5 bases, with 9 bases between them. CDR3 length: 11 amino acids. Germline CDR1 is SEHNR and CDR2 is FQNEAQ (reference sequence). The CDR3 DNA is TGTGCCAGCGGCCCGGGGGAGACCCAGTACTTC. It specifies CASGPGETQYF.

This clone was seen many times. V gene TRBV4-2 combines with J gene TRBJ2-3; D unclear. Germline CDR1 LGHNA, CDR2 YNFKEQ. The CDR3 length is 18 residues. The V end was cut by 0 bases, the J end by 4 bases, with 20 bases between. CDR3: CASSQEETDTAGADTQYF. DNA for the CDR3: TGTGCCAGCAGCCAAGAAGAAACGGATACTGCCGGAGCAGATACGCAGTATTTT.

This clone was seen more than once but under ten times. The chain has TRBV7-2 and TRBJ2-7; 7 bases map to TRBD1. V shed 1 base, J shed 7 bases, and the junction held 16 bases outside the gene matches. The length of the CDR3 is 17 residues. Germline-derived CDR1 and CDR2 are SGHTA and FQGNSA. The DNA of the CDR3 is TGTGCCAGCAGCTTAGACCCGTTTGACAGGGCCCTGAGGGAGCAGTACTTC. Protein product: CASSLDPFDRALREQYF.

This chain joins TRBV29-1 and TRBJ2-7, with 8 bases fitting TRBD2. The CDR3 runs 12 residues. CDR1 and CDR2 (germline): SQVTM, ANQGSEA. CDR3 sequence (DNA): TGCAGTGCTCGGGGGGGATCCTACGAGCAGTACTTC. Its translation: CSARGGSYEQYF.